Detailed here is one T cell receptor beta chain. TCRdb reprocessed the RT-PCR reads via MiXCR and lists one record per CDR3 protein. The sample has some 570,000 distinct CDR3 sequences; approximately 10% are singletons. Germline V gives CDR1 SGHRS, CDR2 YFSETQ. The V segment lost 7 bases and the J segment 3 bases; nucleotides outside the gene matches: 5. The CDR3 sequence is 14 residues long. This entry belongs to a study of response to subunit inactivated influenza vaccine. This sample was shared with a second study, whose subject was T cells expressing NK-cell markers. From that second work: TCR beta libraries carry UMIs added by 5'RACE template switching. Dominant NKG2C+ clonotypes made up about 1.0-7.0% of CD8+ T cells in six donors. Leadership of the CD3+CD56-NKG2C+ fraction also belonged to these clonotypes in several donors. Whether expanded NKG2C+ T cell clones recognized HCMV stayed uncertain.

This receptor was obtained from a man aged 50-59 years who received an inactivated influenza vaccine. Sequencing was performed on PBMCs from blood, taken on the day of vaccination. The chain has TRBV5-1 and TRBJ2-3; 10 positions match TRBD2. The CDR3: CASGAGGPTDTQYF. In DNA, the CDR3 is TGCGCCAGCGGAGCGGGGGGGCCGACAGATACGCAGTATTTT. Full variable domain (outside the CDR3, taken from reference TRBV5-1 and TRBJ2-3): KAGVTQTPRYLIKTRGQQVTLSCSPISGHRSVSWYQQTPGQGLQFLFEYFSETQRNKGNFPGRFSGRQFSNSRSEMNVSTLELGDSALYLCASGAGGPTDTQYFGPGTRLTVL.